This TCR beta chain stems from a study of T cell responses to AZD1222 COVID-19 vaccine. CDR1 and CDR2 from the germline V gene are MNHEY and SVGAGI. The CDR3 loop spans 14 amino acids. V trimming: 6 bases; J trimming: 8 bases; junction bases outside the gene matches: 6. A remark on this clone: What it binds is not known.

Study-wide results and limits: Females outnumbered males among donors, who were mostly white British; clonal diversity was possibly underestimated.

Repertoires were generated with immunoSEQ multiplex PCR, while TCRdb's copy carries only in-frame clones and drops some. This sample carries approximately 110,000 clones, around 89% of them seen once, and the ten largest clones take roughly 3.9%. Sequencing was performed on peripheral blood, taken on day 0 of AZD1222 vaccination. The rearrangement uses TRBV6-5 and TRBJ1-4; 10 nucleotides match TRBD1. This sequence was found in an adult in good health. In DNA form, the CDR3 reads TGTGCCAGCAGCGGGACAGGGGAAGGCGAAAAACTGTTTTTT. Encoded protein: CASSGTGEGEKLFF.